Detailed here is one T cell receptor beta chain. This specimen comes from a study of blood T cell repertoires in COVID-19. As for the study in general: COVID-19 samples, acute and convalescent, were from the United States, Italy and Spain. T cells, B-cell-depleted T cells, or PBMCs provided the cDNA or gDNA that served as material.

Authors' analysis steps: Amplification of reference gene primers was used by the study to estimate nucleated cell counts. The table came from immunoSEQ multiplex PCR; TCRdb's copy has only in-frame clones and leaves some out. V and J calls and clone size are copied from that table; D and trimming were computed from the DNA. This table has some 250,000 clones, roughly 86% appearing once. CDR3 length equals 13 residues. Trimming cost V 5 bases and J 4 bases, with 11 bases left between them. CDR1 is SEHNR, CDR2 FQNEAQ, per germline (reference sequence). What was sequenced was peripheral blood. This receptor was obtained from a woman aged 25-40 years with acute or convalescent COVID-19. The chain combines TRBV7-9 with TRBJ1-2; possibly TRBD1 for D (6 bases). The CDR3 region has the DNA TGTGCCAGCAGCCCTGCGGACAGCTATGGCTACACCTTC. Translating gives CASSPADSYGYTF.